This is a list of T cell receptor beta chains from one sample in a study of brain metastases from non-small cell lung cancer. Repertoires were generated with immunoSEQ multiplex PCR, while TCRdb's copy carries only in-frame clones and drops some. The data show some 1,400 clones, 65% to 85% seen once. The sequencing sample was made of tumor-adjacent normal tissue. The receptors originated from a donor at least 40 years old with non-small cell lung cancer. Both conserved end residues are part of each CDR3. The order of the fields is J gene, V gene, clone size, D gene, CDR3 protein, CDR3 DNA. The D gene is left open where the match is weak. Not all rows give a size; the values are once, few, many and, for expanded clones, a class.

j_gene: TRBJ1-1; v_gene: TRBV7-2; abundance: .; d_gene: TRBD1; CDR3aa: CASSFSDRGLTEAFF; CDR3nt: TGTGCCAGCAGCTTTTCAGACAGGGGGCTCACTGAAGCTTTCTTT
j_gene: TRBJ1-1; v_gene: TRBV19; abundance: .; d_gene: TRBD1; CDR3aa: CASSRTGRTEAFF; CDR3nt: TGTGCCAGTAGTAGGACAGGGAGGACTGAAGCTTTCTTT
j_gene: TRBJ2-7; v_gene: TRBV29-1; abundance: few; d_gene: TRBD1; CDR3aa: CSAGQGADEQYF; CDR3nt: TGCAGCGCCGGACAGGGGGCAGACGAGCAGTACTTC
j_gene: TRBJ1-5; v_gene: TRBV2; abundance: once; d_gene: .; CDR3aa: CASSDGVINQPQHF; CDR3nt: TGTGCCAGCAGTGACGGGGTTATCAATCAGCCCCAGCATTTT
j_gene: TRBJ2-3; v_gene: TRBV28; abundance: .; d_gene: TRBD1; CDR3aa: CASSLMDRALDTQYF; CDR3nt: TGTGCCAGCAGCTTGATGGACAGGGCCTTAGATACGCAGTATTTT
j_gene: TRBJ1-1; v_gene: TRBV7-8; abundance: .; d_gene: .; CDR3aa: CASSLVEKGTTEAFF; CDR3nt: TGTGCCAGCAGCTTAGTGGAGAAGGGGACCACTGAAGCTTTCTTT
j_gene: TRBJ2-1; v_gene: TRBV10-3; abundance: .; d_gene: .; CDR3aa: CAISESDEQFF; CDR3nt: TGTGCCATCAGTGAGTCGGATGAGCAGTTCTTC
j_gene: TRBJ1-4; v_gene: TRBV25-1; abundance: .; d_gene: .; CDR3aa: CASSLGSEKLFF; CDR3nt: TGTGCCAGCAGCCTCGGGTCCGAAAAACTGTTTTTT
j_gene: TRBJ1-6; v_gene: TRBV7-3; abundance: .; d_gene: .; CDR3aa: CASSLNPGLSPLHF; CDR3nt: TGTGCCAGCAGCTTAAACCCAGGGCTCTCACCCCTCCACTTT
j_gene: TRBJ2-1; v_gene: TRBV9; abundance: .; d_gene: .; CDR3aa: CASSPSSFYEQFF; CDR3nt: TGTGCCAGCAGCCCATCCTCCTTTTATGAGCAGTTCTTC
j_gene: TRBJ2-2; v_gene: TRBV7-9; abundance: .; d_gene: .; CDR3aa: CASSRSSGGLGTGELFF; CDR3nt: TGTGCCAGCAGCCGCTCAAGCGGCGGGCTCGGCACCGGGGAGCTGTTTTTT
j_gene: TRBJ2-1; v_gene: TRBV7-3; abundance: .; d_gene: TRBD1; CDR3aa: CASSMDRGNYNEQFF; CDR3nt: TGTGCCAGCAGCATGGACAGGGGAAACTACAATGAGCAGTTCTTC
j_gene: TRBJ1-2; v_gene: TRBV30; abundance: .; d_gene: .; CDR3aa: CAWSVGNRLSYTF; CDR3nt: TGTGCCTGGAGTGTAGGGAACAGGTTGAGCTACACCTTC
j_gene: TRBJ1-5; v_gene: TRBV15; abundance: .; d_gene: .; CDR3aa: CATSRDLGSNQPQHF; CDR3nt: TGTGCCACCAGCAGAGATCTTGGGAGCAATCAGCCCCAGCATTTT
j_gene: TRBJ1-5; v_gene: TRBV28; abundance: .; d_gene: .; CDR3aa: CASSIRGNQPQHF; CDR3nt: TGTGCCAGCAGTATAAGAGGCAATCAGCCCCAGCATTTT
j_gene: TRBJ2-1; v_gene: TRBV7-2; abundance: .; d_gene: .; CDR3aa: CASSPAGHNEQFF; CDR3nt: TGTGCCAGCAGCCCGGCTGGACACAATGAGCAGTTCTTC
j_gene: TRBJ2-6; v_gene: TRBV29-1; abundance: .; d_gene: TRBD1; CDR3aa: CSVDSGQGISGANVLTF; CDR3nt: TGTAGCGTTGATTCGGGACAGGGTATCTCTGGGGCCAACGTCCTGACTTTC
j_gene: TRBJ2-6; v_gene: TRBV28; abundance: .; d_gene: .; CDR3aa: CASSTRTQRTSGANVLTF; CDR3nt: TGTGCCAGCAGTACCAGGACACAAAGAACCTCTGGGGCCAACGTCCTGACTTTC
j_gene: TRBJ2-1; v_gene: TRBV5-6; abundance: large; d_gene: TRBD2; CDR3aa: CASRSSGSVYEQFF; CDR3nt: TGTGCCAGCAGGTCTAGCGGGAGTGTATATGAGCAGTTCTTC
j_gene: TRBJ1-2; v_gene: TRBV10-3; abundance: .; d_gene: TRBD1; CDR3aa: CAISTGGEGYTF; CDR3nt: TGTGCCATCAGTACAGGGGGAGAGGGCTACACCTTC
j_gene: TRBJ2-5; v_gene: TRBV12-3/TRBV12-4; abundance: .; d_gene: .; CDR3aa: CASSLQGQETQYF; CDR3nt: TGTGCCAGCAGTTTACAGGGGCAAGAGACCCAGTACTTC
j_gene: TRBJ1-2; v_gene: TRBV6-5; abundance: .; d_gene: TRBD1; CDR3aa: CASSYGQGASGYTF; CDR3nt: TGTGCCAGCAGTTACGGACAGGGGGCTTCTGGCTACACCTTC